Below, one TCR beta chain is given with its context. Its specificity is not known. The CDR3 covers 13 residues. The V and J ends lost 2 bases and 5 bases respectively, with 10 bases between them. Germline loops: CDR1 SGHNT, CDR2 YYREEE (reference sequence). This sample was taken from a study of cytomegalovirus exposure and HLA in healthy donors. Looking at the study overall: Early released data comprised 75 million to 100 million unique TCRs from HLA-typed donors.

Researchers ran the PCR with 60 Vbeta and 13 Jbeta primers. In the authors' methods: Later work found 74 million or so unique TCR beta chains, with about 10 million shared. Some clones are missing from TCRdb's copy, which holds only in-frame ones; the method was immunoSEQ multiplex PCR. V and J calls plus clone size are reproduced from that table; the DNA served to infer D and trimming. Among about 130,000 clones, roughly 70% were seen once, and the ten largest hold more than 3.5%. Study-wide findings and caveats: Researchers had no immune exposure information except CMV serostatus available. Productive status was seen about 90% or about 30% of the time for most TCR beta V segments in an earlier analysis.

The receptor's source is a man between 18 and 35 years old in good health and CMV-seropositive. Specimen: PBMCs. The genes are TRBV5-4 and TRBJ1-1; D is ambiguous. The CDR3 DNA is TGTGCCAGCAGCTTCTCAGGTGAGACTGAAGCTTTCTTT. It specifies CASSFSGETEAFF.